The clone carrying this TCR beta chain was recorded at least ten times. At one end, the junction sequence differs from germline, possibly due to a read error. This CDR3 has 11 residues. Germline CDR1 reads SNHLY; CDR2 reads FYNNEI. The data derive from a study of regulatory T cells in long-lasting Graves disease. Building the TCR beta libraries relied on iRepertoire HTBI primers, and CDR3 regions underwent Arm-PCR. TCRdb re-derived calls from the multiplex PCR reads in MiXCR, one entry per CDR3 protein. The table has approximately 310,000 distinct CDR3 sequences, 15% to 20% seen once. Time point meaning: newly diagnosed GD, antithyroid drugs for less than 3 months. Extracted PBMC RNA gave rise to the TCR library.

The specimen was peripheral blood mononuclear cells (PBMCs), collected at new diagnosis, from a patient treated with antithyroid drugs. This TCR was sampled from a female donor with Graves disease. This chain links TRBV2 with TRBJ2-5, with D unclear. Written as DNA, the CDR3 is TGTGCCGGCAGTGTTCTGGAGACCCAGTACTTC. It specifies CAGSVLETQYF.